The rows below give T cell receptor beta chains drawn from one sample of a study of blood T cell repertoires in COVID-19. The repertoire was sequenced with immunoSEQ multiplex PCR; TCRdb's copy has only in-frame clones and lacks some. The repertoire has over 250,000 clones, about 93% of them found once; the top ten carry approximately 1.2%. Sequenced: PBMCs or T cells enriched from blood (not recorded which). All receptors come from a woman aged 25 to 39 who had recovered from COVID-19. The CDR3 runs from the conserved cysteine through the conserved F or W. A D gene is named only where the DNA matches it firmly. Part of the rows lack a size; the others show once, few, many or a class for expanded clones.

TGTGCCAGCAGTCTCAGGGGAGACAATGAGCAGTTCTTC	CASSLRGDNEQFF	NA	TRBV7-3	TRBJ2-1	NA
TGTGCCAGCAGTAGCCCGGGACAGGGGGGTTGGAACTATGGCTACACCTTC	CASSSPGQGGWNYGYTF	TRBD1	TRBV28	TRBJ1-2	NA
TGTGCCAGCAGCCCGGGGACTAGCGTAACCGGGGAGCTGTTTTTT	CASSPGTSVTGELFF	TRBD2	TRBV9	TRBJ2-2	NA
TGCGCCAGCAGCTTGGCGGTATTCGGGAGGGGGCGGGATGAGCAGTTCTTC	CASSLAVFGRGRDEQFF	NA	TRBV5-1	TRBJ2-1	NA
TGTGCCAGCAGTGAAGGGGCTGGCTACACCTTC	CASSEGAGYTF	NA	TRBV2	TRBJ1-2	NA
TGTGCCAGCAGTGATCCGGGACAGGGCCCACCGGGCTACACCTTC	CASSDPGQGPPGYTF	TRBD1	TRBV2	TRBJ1-2	NA
TGTGCCATCAGTGAGTTACAAATCCTAGAGACCCAGTACTTC	CAISELQILETQYF	NA	TRBV10-3	TRBJ2-5	NA
TGTGCCAGCAGTGGACAAATCCATAGGGCTTTCTTT	CASSGQIHRAFF	NA	TRBV28	TRBJ1-1	NA
TGTGCCAGCAGTTTAGGACAGATTTATGAAAAACTGTTTTTT	CASSLGQIYEKLFF	NA	TRBV28	TRBJ1-4	NA
TGTGCCAGCAGCTTGACGGGAGACACTGAAGCTTTCTTT	CASSLTGDTEAFF	NA	TRBV5-4	TRBJ1-1	NA
TGCGCCAGCAGCTTTACAGGAATTTCCACAGATACGCAGTATTTT	CASSFTGISTDTQYF	NA	TRBV5-1	TRBJ2-3	once
TGTGCCAGTAGTATAGGCGTCTCTGGGGCCAACGTCCTGACTTTC	CASSIGVSGANVLTF	NA	TRBV19	TRBJ2-6	NA
TGTGCCAGCCGCAAAATAGACAGTGCCGGGGAGCTGTTTTTT	CASRKIDSAGELFF	NA	TRBV11-2	TRBJ2-2	once
TGCGCCAGCAGCCAAGGACAGGGACCGAATGAAAAACTGTTTTTT	CASSQGQGPNEKLFF	TRBD1	TRBV4-3	TRBJ1-4	NA
TGTGCCAGCAGTGCCGGACTAGCGGAGCTTATCAACACCGGGGAGCTGTTTTTT	CASSAGLAELINTGELFF	TRBD2	TRBV2	TRBJ2-2	once
TGTGCCACCAGCAGAGATCATCCGCTCAGGGGGCATATCTATGGCTACACCTTC	CATSRDHPLRGHIYGYTF	TRBD1	TRBV15	TRBJ1-2	NA
TGTGCCAGCTCACCGGGGCGGGAGCTGTCCCACGAGCAGTACTTC	CASSPGRELSHEQYF	TRBD2	TRBV18	TRBJ2-7	NA
TGTGCCAGCAGAGGACAGGGAGGCTATGAGCAGTTCTTC	CASRGQGGYEQFF	TRBD1	TRBV12-3/TRBV12-4	TRBJ2-1	NA
TGTGCCAGCAGTTTAACCAGCGGGCGAACCTACGAGCAGTACTTC	CASSLTSGRTYEQYF	NA	TRBV27	TRBJ2-7	NA
TGTGCCAGCAGCCAAGACGGGTATGGCTACACCTTC	CASSQDGYGYTF	NA	TRBV14	TRBJ1-2	NA
TGCGCCAGCAGTTTAGGCATAGGGGGCGTAGGGGAAAAACTGTTTTTT	CASSLGIGGVGEKLFF	TRBD1	TRBV4-3	TRBJ1-4	NA
TGTGCCAGCAGCTTAACCCCCGGGAGGGCGGTGTACAATGAGCAGTTCTTC	CASSLTPGRAVYNEQFF	TRBD2	TRBV7-2	TRBJ2-1	NA
TGTGCCAGCAGCTCTCAGGGCGGTACCTACAATGAGCAGTTCTTC	CASSSQGGTYNEQFF	NA	TRBV5-4	TRBJ2-1	NA
TGTGCCACCAGTGATCTGCGGGAGGGCCGCTACGAGCAGTACTTC	CATSDLREGRYEQYF	TRBD2	TRBV24-1	TRBJ2-7	NA
TGTGCCAGCAGCGCTCCGGGACAGGGGGGGAATACGCAGTATTTT	CASSAPGQGGNTQYF	TRBD1	TRBV28	TRBJ2-3	NA
TGTGCCAGCAGCGCCCTGGGCTATCGTCCCACAGATACGCAGTATTTT	CASSALGYRPTDTQYF	NA	TRBV9	TRBJ2-3	NA
TGTGCCAGCAGAAGCCGGGACAGCATGAACACTGAAGCTTTCTTT	CASRSRDSMNTEAFF	TRBD1	TRBV2	TRBJ1-1	NA
TGTGCCAGCAGCCCGTCAGCGGTTCAGCTCAGCAATCAGCCCCAGCATTTT	CASSPSAVQLSNQPQHF	NA	TRBV7-8	TRBJ1-5	once
TGTGCCAGCAGCTTAGCGCTACTAGCGGGAGCTACAGATACGCAGTATTTT	CASSLALLAGATDTQYF	TRBD2	TRBV7-2	TRBJ2-3	NA
TGCGCCAGCAGCCAAGATAAGGGGCAAGGTGAAGCTTTCTTT	CASSQDKGQGEAFF	NA	TRBV4-3	TRBJ1-1	NA